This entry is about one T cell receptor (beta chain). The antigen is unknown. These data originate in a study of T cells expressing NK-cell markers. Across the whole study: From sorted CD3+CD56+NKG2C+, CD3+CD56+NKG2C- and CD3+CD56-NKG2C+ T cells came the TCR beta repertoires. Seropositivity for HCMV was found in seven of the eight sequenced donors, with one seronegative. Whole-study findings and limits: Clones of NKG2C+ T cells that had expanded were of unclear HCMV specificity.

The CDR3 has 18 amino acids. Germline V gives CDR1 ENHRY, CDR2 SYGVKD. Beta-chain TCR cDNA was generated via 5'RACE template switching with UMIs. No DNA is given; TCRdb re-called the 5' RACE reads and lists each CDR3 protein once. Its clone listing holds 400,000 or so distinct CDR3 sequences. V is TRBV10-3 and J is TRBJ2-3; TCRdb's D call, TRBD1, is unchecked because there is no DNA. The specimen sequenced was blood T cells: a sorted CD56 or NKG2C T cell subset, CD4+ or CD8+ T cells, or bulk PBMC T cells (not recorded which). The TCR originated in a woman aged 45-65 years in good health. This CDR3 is CAISESMGQGDGTDTQYF.